The 27 T cell receptor beta chains in this list originate from one sample, sequenced in a study of blood T cell repertoires in COVID-19. Produced via immunoSEQ multiplex PCR; TCRdb's table is partial and in-frame only. This sample has some 180,000 clones, with about 85% found just once. The sequencing input was PBMCs or T cells enriched from blood (not recorded which). The source is a woman aged 40 to 50 in a cohort exposed to, infected with or recovered from COVID-19 (not recorded which).

This chain joins TRBV4-3 and TRBJ1-5; a possible D gene is TRBD1 (5 bases). CDR3 length: 14 amino acids. Trimming took off 3 bases at V and 5 bases at J, with 11 bases between the two ends. CDR1 and CDR2 from the germline V gene are LGHNA and YSLEER. CDR3 DNA: TGCGCCAGCAGCCAGGGCCGGGGGGATCAGCCCCAGCATTTT. Amino acid sequence: CASSQGRGDQPQHF.

This sequence joins TRBV24-1 and TRBJ2-3, with TRBD2 identical over 9 bases. With 4 bases clipped from V and 5 bases from J, the junction kept 12 bases outside the gene matches. Germline V gene data show CDR1 as KGHDR and CDR2 as SFDVKD. The CDR3 is 17 residues long. The CDR3 reads CATSDLASSGTKDTQYF. CDR3 nucleotide sequence: TGTGCCACCAGTGACCTGGCCTCTAGCGGGACGAAAGATACGCAGTATTTT.

V is TRBV15 and J is TRBJ1-4; D not certain. The CDR3 runs 14 residues. Germline V gene data show CDR1 as LNHNV and CDR2 as YYDKDF (reference sequence). The germline V and J ends were trimmed by 3 bases and 4 bases, with 9 bases remaining between them. CDR3: CATSRLSNNEKLFF. The CDR3 region has the DNA TGTGCCACCAGCAGGTTGTCAAATAATGAAAAACTGTTTTTT.

The rearrangement uses TRBV5-4 and TRBJ1-1; D gene ambiguous. Germline assignment: CDR1 SGHNT and CDR2 YYREEE (reference sequence). This CDR3 is built from 16 residues. The ends were cut back, 4 bases at V and 1 base at J, with 17 bases in the middle. For the CDR3, the DNA is TGTGCCAGCAGCCCTAAATCCCCGCGGCAGAACACTGAAGCTTTCTTT. It encodes CASSPKSPRQNTEAFF.

With regard to this clone: Within the sample, other DNA sequences also encode this same CDR3. CDR3: CASSVGGPDEQYF. CDR3 sequence (DNA): TGTGCCAGCAGCGTAGGTGGGCCCGACGAGCAGTACTTC. The V and J genes are TRBV9 and TRBJ2-7; unclear D gene. V shed 0 bases and J shed 5 bases, with 9 bases lying between them. This CDR3 is 13 amino acids long. Germline V CDR1 and CDR2: SGDLS, YYNGEE.

The V call is TRBV19, the J call TRBJ2-1, with 10 bases matching TRBD1. Germline V CDR1 and CDR2: LNHDA, SQIVND (reference sequence). This CDR3 spans 15 amino acids. Trimming at V came to 5 bases and at J to 7 bases, leaving 8 bases not matched to a gene. The CDR3 region has the DNA TGTGCCAGTAGTGCTCAGGACAGGGGGAGTAATGAGCAGTTCTTC. It codes for CASSAQDRGSNEQFF. Full variable domain (rest looked up from reference TRBV19 and TRBJ2-1): DGGITQSPKYLFRKEGQNVTLSCEQNLNHDAMYWYRQDPGQGLRLIYYSQIVNDFQKGDIAEGYSVSREKKESFPLTVTSAQKNPTAFYLCASSAQDRGSNEQFFGPGTRLTVL.

The chain couples TRBV9 to TRBJ1-3; TRBD1 aligns across 7 bases. With V trimmed by 4 bases and J by 2 bases, 6 bases remained unmatched. Germline-derived CDR1 and CDR2 are SGDLS and YYNGEE. CDR3 length: 15 amino acids. CDR3 sequence: CASSPTGNPGNTIYF. As DNA, the CDR3 is TGTGCCAGCAGCCCGACAGGGAACCCTGGAAACACCATATATTTT. Filled out from reference TRBV9 and TRBJ1-3, the complete variable domain reads DSGVTQTPKHLITATGQRVTLRCSPRSGDLSVYWYQQSLDQGLQFLIQYYNGEERAKGNILERFSAQQFPDLHSELNLSSLELGDSALYFCASSPTGNPGNTIYFGEGSWLTVV.

The chain uses TRBV5-1 and TRBJ2-7; D unresolved. The V gene lost 7 bases and the J gene lost 0 bases, with 8 bases spanning the gap. The length of the CDR3 is 12 residues. Per germline, CDR1 SGHRS and CDR2 YFSETQ. The CDR3 here is CASCSDSYEQYF. CDR3 DNA: TGCGCCAGCTGCTCAGACTCCTACGAGCAGTACTTC.

This clone has a handful of counts. V is TRBV7-9 and J is TRBJ1-2; D unresolved. Trimming stripped 1 base from V and 6 bases from J, with 15 bases between. This CDR3 is built from 15 residues. CDR1 and CDR2 from the germline V gene are SEHNR and FQNEAQ (reference sequence). The CDR3: CASSLDGGRADGYTF. CDR3 in DNA: TGTGCCAGCAGCTTAGACGGAGGAAGGGCTGATGGCTACACCTTC.

V gene TRBV5-4 combines with J gene TRBJ2-3; 7 bases map to TRBD1. The V gene's germline CDR1 is SGHNT and CDR2 YYREEE (reference sequence). The length of the CDR3 is 16 residues. V trimming: 4 bases; J trimming: 2 bases; junction bases outside the gene matches: 10. CDR3 coding DNA: TGTGCCAGCAGCCTAATCGGGACAGATGACACAGATACGCAGTATTTT. This sequence encodes CASSLIGTDDTDTQYF.

The chain joins TRBV27 to TRBJ2-5; D might be TRBD2 (6 bases). V was cut by 6 bases and J by 4 bases, with 18 bases left in between. The CDR3 spans 15 residues. In germline, CDR1 is MNHEY, CDR2 SMNVEV (reference sequence). CDR3 protein: CASSSLAGIPETQYF. The CDR3 DNA reads as TGTGCCAGCAGCAGCCTGGCGGGGATTCCAGAGACCCAGTACTTC.

With respect to this clone: Mismatch with germline at one junction end may stem from a read error. The V call is TRBV5-3, the J call TRBJ1-2; the D is unclear. TRBV5-3 falls under the ORF class, with uncertain function. This CDR3 has 12 residues. The CDR3 DNA reads TGTGCCAGAACCTTGGATGTTAGTGTCTTCACCTTC. Translated: CARTLDVSVFTF.

V and J are TRBV5-1 and TRBJ2-2, with 7 bases identical to TRBD2. The CDR3 consists of 15 residues. Per germline, CDR1 SGHRS and CDR2 YFSETQ. The J segment lost 2 bases and the V segment lost 6 bases, leaving 7 bases of the junction unmatched. CDR3: CASNLAAFNTGELFF. DNA of the CDR3: TGCGCCAGCAATCTAGCGGCATTCAACACCGGGGAGCTGTTTTTT.

The gene calls are TRBV5-1 and TRBJ2-7; TRBD2 is a possible D gene (6 bases). CDR3 size: 12 residues. Germline CDR1 is SGHRS and CDR2 is YFSETQ. Trimming took 1 base from V and 7 from J, leaving 9 bases between them. This CDR3 reads CASSLNGREQYF. The CDR3, as DNA: TGCGCCAGCAGCTTGAATGGGAGGGAGCAGTACTTC.

The chain employs TRBV10-2 and TRBJ1-6; 7 positions match TRBD1. Germline assignment: CDR1 WSHSY and CDR2 SAAADI. V was clipped by 10 bases and J by 5 bases; unmatched bases: 14. There are 16 residues in the CDR3. CDR3 region: CATRTGVLVDNSPLHF. DNA for the CDR3: TGCGCCACCCGGACAGGCGTACTGGTGGATAATTCACCCCTCCACTTT.

The chain joins TRBV14 to TRBJ1-1; the D is unclear. The CDR3 sequence is 16 residues long. V dropped 0 bases and J dropped 0 bases, with 11 bases sitting between them. Germline assignment: CDR1 SGHDN and CDR2 FVKESK. The CDR3 reads CASSQDFGKLNTEAFF. CDR3 bases: TGTGCCAGCAGCCAAGATTTTGGCAAGTTGAACACTGAAGCTTTCTTT.

With regard to this clone: At one boundary the junction diverges from the germline segment, which might be a read error. The gene calls are TRBV19 and TRBJ2-2; 9 nucleotides match TRBD1. Germline V lookup: CDR1 LNHDA, CDR2 SQIVND (reference sequence). This CDR3 spans 12 amino acids. CDR3 in amino acids: CGTGMNTGELFF. CDR3 bases: TGCGGGACAGGGATGAACACCGGGGAGCTGTTTTTT.

The V and J genes are TRBV7-2 and TRBJ1-5, with D tentatively TRBD1 (6 bases). This CDR3 has 15 amino acids. V was pared by 3 bases and J by 1 base, with 10 bases between. CDR1 and CDR2 from the germline V gene are SGHTA and FQGNSA. The CDR3 sequence: CASSFSGVSNQPQHF. Here the CDR3 DNA reads TGTGCCAGCAGCTTCTCAGGGGTCAGCAATCAGCCCCAGCATTTT.

V gene TRBV5-1 combines with J gene TRBJ1-4; the D gene is possibly TRBD1 (6 bases). The V gene lost 0 bases and the J gene lost 8 bases, with 14 bases spanning the gap. Germline assignment: CDR1 SGHRS and CDR2 YFSETQ. The CDR3 sequence is 15 residues long. CDR3 nucleotides: TGCGCCAGCAGCTTGGCTTTGATCAGGGGAGAAAAACTGTTTTTT. Translating gives CASSLALIRGEKLFF.

V is TRBV13 and J is TRBJ2-1; a possible D gene is TRBD2 (7 bases). Per the germline V gene, CDR1 is PRHDT and CDR2 is FYEKMQ (reference sequence). Trimming stripped 5 bases from V and 3 bases from J, with 17 bases between. The CDR3 is 16 residues long. The DNA of the CDR3 is TGTGCCAGCAGCCGTTCCCCGGGGGGCAACTACAATGAGCAGTTCTTC. Protein: CASSRSPGGNYNEQFF. The entire variable domain, with the rest obtained from reference TRBV13 and TRBJ2-1, is as follows: AAGVIQSPRHLIKEKRETATLKCYPIPRHDTVYWYQQGPGQDPQFLISFYEKMQSDKGSIPDRFSAQQFSDYHSELNMSSLELGDSALYFCASSRSPGGNYNEQFFGPGTRLTVL.

The chain combines TRBV10-3 with TRBJ2-6, with 9 bases lining up with TRBD2. In germline, CDR1 is ENHRY, CDR2 SYGVKD. V lost 6 bases to trimming and J lost 0 bases; unmatched junction nucleotides: 6. The CDR3 contains 17 residues. The DNA of the CDR3 is TGTGCCATCAGACCGACTAGCGGTATCTCTGGGGCCAACGTCCTGACTTTC. Translated, it gives CAIRPTSGISGANVLTF.

This chain uses TRBV9 with TRBJ2-2, with TRBD1 identical over 11 bases. The germline V gene has CDR1 SGDLS and CDR2 YYNGEE. V gave up 4 bases and J gave up 2 bases; unmatched junction bases: 4. This CDR3 region has 16 residues. This CDR3 reads CASSPRTGGNTGELFF. DNA of the CDR3: TGTGCCAGCAGCCCCCGGACAGGGGGCAACACCGGGGAGCTGTTTTTT. Together with reference TRBV9 and TRBJ2-2, the CDR3 gives the full variable domain: DSGVTQTPKHLITATGQRVTLRCSPRSGDLSVYWYQQSLDQGLQFLIQYYNGEERAKGNILERFSAQQFPDLHSELNLSSLELGDSALYFCASSPRTGGNTGELFFGEGSRLTVL.

The chain links TRBV2 to TRBJ2-1; 12 bases map to TRBD2. With 7 bases clipped from V and 7 bases from J, the junction kept 5 bases outside the gene matches. The CDR3 extends over 14 amino acids. Germline values: CDR1 SNHLY, CDR2 FYNNEI. The DNA of the CDR3 is TGTGCCAGCATCCTAGCGGGAGGGCGAAATGAGCAGTTCTTC. Its protein is CASILAGGRNEQFF.

CDR3 protein: CASSTLGAGQETQYF. The CDR3 nucleotides read TGTGCCAGCAGTACCCTTGGAGCCGGGCAAGAGACCCAGTACTTC. The chain links TRBV27 to TRBJ2-5; D unclear. V was cut by 5 bases and J by 2 bases, with 15 bases left in between. CDR1 and CDR2 from the germline V gene are MNHEY and SMNVEV (reference sequence). The CDR3 spans 15 residues.

The chain joins TRBV9 to TRBJ1-1; D perhaps matches TRBD1 (6 bases). Trimming cost V 3 bases and J 10 bases, with 13 bases left between them. Per germline, CDR1 SGDLS and CDR2 YYNGEE. The CDR3 spans 12 residues. The CDR3 region has the DNA TGTGCCAGCAGCGACAGGGTTGATAGAGCTTTCTTT. It is translated as CASSDRVDRAFF.

The chain employs TRBV3-1 (or the pseudogene TRBV3-2) and TRBJ2-7; D possibly corresponds to TRBD1 (5 bases). The CDR3 sequence is 13 residues long. The germline V gene encodes CDR1 LGHDT and CDR2 YNNKEL (reference sequence). V shed 0 bases and J shed 5 bases, with 8 bases lying between them. The CDR3 is CASSQDGADEQYF. The CDR3 nucleotides are TGTGCCAGCAGCCAAGATGGGGCAGACGAGCAGTACTTC.

The chain joins TRBV5-1 to TRBJ1-1, with a tentative D call TRBD1 (6 bases). Trimming removed 7 bases at V and 7 bases at J, with 17 bases between. Per the germline V gene, CDR1 is SGHRS and CDR2 is YFSETQ. The CDR3 sequence is 13 residues long. This chain's CDR3 is CASRRAGDNEAFF. The CDR3 nucleotides are TGCGCCAGCCGCCGGGCGGGGGACAATGAAGCTTTCTTT. The entire variable domain, with the rest obtained from reference TRBV5-1 and TRBJ1-1, is as follows: KAGVTQTPRYLIKTRGQQVTLSCSPISGHRSVSWYQQTPGQGLQFLFEYFSETQRNKGNFPGRFSGRQFSNSRSEMNVSTLELGDSALYLCASRRAGDNEAFFGQGTRLTVV.